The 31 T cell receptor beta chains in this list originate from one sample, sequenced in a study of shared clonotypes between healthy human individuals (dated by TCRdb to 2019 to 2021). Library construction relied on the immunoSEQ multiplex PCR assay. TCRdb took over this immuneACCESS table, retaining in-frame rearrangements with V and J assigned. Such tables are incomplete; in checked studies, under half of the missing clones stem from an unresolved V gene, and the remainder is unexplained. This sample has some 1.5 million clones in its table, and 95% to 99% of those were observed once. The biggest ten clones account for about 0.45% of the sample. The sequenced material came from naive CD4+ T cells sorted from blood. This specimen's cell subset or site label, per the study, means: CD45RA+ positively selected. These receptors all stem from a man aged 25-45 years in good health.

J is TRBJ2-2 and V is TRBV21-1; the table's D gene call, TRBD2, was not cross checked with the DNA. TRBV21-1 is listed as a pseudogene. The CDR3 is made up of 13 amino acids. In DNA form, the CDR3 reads TGTGCCCCGCGCCTAGCGGGGTCCGGGGAGCTGTTTTTT. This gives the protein CAPRLAGSGELFF.

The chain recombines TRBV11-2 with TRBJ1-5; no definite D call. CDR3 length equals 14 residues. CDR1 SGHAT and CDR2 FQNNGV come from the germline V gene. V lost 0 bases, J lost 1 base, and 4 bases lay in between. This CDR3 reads CASSLDRSNQPQHF. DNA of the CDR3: TGTGCCAGCAGCTTAGATAGAAGCAATCAGCCCCAGCATTTT.

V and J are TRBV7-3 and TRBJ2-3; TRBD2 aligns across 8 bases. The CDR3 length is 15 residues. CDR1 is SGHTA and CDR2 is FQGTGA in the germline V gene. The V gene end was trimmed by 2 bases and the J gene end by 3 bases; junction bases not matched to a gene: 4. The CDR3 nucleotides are TGTGCCAGCAGCTTAGTAGCGGGAACGACAGATACGCAGTATTTT. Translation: CASSLVAGTTDTQYF.

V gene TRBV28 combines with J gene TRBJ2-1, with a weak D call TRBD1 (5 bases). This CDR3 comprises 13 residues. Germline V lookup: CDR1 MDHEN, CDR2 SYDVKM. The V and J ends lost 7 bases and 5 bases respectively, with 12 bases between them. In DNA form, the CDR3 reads TGTGCCAGCAACCCTGGACAAGACAATGAGCAGTTCTTC. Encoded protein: CASNPGQDNEQFF.

In nucleotides, the CDR3 is TGTGCCAGCAGTTATTTAACTAGCGGAACCTACAATGAGCAGTTCTTC. Its translation is CASSYLTSGTYNEQFF. The rearrangement links TRBV6-5 to TRBJ2-1, with 8 bases that match TRBD2. V lost 3 bases to trimming and J lost 2 bases; unmatched junction nucleotides: 6. The CDR3 consists of 16 residues. Looked up from germline, CDR1 is MNHEY and CDR2 is SVGAGI.

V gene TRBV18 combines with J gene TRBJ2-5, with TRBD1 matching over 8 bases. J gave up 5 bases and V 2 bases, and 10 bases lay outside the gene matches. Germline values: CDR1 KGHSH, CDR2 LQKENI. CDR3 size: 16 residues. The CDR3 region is CASSPAAGGFAETQYF. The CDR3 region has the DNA TGTGCCAGCTCACCAGCAGCAGGGGGCTTCGCGGAGACCCAGTACTTC.

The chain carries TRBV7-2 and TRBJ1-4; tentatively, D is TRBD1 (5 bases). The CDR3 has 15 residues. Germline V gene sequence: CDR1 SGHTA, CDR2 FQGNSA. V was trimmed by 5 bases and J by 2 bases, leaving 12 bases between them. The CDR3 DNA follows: TGTGCCAGCAGCCAGGCAGGGTCTACTAATGAAAAACTGTTTTTT. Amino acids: CASSQAGSTNEKLFF. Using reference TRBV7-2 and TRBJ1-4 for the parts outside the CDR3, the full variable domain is GAGVSQSPSNKVTEKGKDVELRCDPISGHTALYWYRQSLGQGLEFLIYFQGNSAPDKSGLPSDRFSAERTGGSVSTLTIQRTQQEDSAVYLCASSQAGSTNEKLFFGSGTQLSVL.

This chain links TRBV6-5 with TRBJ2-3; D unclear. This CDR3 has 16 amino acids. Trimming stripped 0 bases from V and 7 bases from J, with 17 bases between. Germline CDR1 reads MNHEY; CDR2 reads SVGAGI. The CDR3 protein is CASSYSKLSRGYTQYF. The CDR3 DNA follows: TGTGCCAGCAGTTACTCGAAGCTAAGCCGTGGGTATACGCAGTATTTT.

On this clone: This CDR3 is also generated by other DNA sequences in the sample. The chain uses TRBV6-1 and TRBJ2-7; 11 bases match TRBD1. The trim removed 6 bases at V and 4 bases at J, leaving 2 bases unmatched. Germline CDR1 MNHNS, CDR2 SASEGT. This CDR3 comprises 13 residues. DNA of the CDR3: TGTGCCAGCAGAGGGACAGGGGGATACGAGCAGTACTTC. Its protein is CASRGTGGYEQYF.

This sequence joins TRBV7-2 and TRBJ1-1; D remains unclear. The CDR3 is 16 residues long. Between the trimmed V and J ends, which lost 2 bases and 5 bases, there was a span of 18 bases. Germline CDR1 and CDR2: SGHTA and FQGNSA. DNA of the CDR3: TGTGCCAGCAGCTTACTATTGGGTGTGGGCTTTACTGAAGCTTTCTTT. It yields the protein CASSLLLGVGFTEAFF.

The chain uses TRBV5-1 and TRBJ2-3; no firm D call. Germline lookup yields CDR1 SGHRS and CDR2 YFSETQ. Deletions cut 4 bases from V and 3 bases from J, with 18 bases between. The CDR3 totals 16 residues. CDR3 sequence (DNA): TGCGCCAGCAGCAGGCAGAGGTCGGCTCTGACAGATACGCAGTATTTT. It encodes CASSRQRSALTDTQYF. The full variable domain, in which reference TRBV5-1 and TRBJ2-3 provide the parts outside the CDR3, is KAGVTQTPRYLIKTRGQQVTLSCSPISGHRSVSWYQQTPGQGLQFLFEYFSETQRNKGNFPGRFSGRQFSNSRSEMNVSTLELGDSALYLCASSRQRSALTDTQYFGPGTRLTVL.

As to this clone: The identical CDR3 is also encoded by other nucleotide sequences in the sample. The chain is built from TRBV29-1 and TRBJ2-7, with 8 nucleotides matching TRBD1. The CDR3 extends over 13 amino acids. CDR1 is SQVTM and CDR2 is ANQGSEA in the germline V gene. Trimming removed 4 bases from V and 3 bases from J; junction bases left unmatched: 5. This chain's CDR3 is CSVVGTGGYEQYF. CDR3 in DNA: TGCAGCGTTGTGGGGACAGGAGGCTACGAGCAGTACTTC.

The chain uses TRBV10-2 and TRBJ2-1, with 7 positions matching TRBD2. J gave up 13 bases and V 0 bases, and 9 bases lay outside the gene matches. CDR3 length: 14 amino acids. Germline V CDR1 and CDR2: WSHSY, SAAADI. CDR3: CASSESPTSMIQFF. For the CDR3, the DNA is TGCGCCAGCAGTGAGTCACCGACTAGCATGATACAGTTCTTC.

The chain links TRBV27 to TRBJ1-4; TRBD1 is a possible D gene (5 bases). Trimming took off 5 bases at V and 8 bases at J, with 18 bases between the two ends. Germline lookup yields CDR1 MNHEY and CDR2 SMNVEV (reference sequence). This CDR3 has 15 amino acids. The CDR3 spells CASSLSGARMEKLFF. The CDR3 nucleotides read TGTGCCAGCAGTCTCTCTGGGGCAAGAATGGAAAAACTGTTTTTT.

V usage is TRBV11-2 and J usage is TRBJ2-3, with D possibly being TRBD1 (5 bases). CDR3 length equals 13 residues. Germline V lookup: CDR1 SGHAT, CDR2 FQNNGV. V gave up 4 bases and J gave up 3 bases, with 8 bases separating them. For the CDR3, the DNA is TGTGCCAGCAGCTCACAGGAGACAGATACGCAGTATTTT. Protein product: CASSSQETDTQYF.

The CDR3 is CASSRSGNIDEQYF. The CDR3 DNA is TGTGCCAGCAGTCGGAGCGGGAATATCGACGAGCAGTACTTC. The gene calls are TRBV7-9 and TRBJ2-7; TRBD2 matches 7 bases. CDR1 and CDR2 from the germline V gene are SEHNR and FQNEAQ (reference sequence). This CDR3 comprises 14 residues. The ends lost 6 bases at V and 5 bases at J; junction bases unmatched: 10.

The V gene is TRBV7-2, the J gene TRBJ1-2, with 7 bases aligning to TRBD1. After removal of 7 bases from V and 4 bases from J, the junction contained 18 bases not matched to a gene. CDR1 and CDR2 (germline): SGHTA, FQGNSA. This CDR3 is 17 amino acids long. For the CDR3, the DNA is TGTGCCAGCATCCCCCAATCCGGGAGGGGGCGCACCTATGGCTACACCTTC. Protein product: CASIPQSGRGRTYGYTF.

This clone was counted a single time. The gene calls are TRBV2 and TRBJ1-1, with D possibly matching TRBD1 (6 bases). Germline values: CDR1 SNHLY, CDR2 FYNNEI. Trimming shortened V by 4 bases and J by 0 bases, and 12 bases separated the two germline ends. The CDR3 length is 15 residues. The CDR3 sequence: CASSVPGHLNTEAFF. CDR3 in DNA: TGTGCCAGCAGTGTTCCGGGACATTTGAACACTGAAGCTTTCTTT.

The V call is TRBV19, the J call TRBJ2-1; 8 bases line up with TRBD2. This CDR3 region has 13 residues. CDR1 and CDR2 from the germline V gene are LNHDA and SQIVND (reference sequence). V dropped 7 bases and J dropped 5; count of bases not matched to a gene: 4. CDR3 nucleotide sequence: TGTGCCAGTATAGGACTAGCCAACAATGAGCAGTTCTTC. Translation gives CASIGLANNEQFF. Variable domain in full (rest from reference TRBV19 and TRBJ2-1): DGGITQSPKYLFRKEGQNVTLSCEQNLNHDAMYWYRQDPGQGLRLIYYSQIVNDFQKGDIAEGYSVSREKKESFPLTVTSAQKNPTAFYLCASIGLANNEQFFGPGTRLTVL.

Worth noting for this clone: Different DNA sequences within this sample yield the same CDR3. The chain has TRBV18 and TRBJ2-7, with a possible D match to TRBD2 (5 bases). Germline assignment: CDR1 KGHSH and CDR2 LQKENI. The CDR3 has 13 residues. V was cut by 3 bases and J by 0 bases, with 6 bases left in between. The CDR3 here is CASSPRDSYEQYF. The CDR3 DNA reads TGTGCCAGCTCACCCCGGGACTCCTACGAGCAGTACTTC.

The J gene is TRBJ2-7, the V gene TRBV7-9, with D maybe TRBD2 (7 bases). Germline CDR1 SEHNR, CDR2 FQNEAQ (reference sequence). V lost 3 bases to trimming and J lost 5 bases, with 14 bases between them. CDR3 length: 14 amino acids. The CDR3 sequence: CASSFRGLADEQYF. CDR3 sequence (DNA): TGTGCCAGCAGCTTCCGGGGGCTAGCGGACGAGCAGTACTTC.

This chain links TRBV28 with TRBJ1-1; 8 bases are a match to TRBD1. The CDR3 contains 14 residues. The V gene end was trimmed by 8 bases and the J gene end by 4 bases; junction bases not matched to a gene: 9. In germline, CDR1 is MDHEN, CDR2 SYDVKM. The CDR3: CASVTQGGGTEAFF. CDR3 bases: TGTGCCAGCGTTACACAGGGGGGAGGCACTGAAGCTTTCTTT.

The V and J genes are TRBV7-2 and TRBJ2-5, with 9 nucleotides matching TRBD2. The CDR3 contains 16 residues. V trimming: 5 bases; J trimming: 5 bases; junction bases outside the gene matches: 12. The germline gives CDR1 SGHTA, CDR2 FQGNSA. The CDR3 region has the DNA TGTGCCAGCAGCCCGAGTGGGGGCGGGGGGGGCGAGACCCAGTACTTC. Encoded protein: CASSPSGGGGGETQYF. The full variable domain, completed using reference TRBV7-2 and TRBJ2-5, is GAGVSQSPSNKVTEKGKDVELRCDPISGHTALYWYRQSLGQGLEFLIYFQGNSAPDKSGLPSDRFSAERTGGSVSTLTIQRTQQEDSAVYLCASSPSGGGGGETQYFGPGTRLLVL.

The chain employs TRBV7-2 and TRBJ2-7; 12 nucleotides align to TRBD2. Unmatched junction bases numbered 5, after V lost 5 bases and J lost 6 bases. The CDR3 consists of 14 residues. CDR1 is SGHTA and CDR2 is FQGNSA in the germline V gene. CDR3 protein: CASSPSSGRVEQYF. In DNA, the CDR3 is TGTGCCAGCAGCCCTTCTAGCGGGAGGGTCGAGCAGTACTTC.

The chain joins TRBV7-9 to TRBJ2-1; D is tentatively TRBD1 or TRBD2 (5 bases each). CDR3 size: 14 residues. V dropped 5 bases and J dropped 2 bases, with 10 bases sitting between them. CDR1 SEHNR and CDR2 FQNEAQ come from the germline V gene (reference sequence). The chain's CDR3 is CASSRDPAYNEQFF. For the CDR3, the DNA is TGTGCCAGCAGCAGGGACCCAGCCTACAATGAGCAGTTCTTC.

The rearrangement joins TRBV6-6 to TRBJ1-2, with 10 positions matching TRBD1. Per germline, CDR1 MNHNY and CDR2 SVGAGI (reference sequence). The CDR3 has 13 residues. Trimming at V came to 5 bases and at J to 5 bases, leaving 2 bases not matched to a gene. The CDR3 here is CASSEDRGYGYTF. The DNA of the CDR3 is TGTGCCAGCAGTGAGGACAGGGGGTATGGCTACACCTTC.

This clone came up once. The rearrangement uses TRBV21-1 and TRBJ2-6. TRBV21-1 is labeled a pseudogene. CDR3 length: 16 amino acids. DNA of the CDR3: TGTGCCAGCAGCTCCGACCCCCGCTCTGGGGCCAACGTCCTGACTTTC. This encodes CASSSDPRSGANVLTF.

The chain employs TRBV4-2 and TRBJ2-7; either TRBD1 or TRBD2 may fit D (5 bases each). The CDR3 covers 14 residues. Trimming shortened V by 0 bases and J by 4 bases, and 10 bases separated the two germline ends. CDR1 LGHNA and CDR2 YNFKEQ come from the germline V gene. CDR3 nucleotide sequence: TGTGCCAGCAGCCAAGATTATGGGGGATACGAGCAGTACTTC. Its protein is CASSQDYGGYEQYF.

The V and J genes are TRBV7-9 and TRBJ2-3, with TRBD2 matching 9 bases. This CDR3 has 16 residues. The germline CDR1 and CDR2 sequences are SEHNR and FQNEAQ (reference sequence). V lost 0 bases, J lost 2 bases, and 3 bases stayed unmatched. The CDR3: CASSLAREGFTDTQYF. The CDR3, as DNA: TGTGCCAGCAGCTTAGCGCGGGAGGGATTCACAGATACGCAGTATTTT.

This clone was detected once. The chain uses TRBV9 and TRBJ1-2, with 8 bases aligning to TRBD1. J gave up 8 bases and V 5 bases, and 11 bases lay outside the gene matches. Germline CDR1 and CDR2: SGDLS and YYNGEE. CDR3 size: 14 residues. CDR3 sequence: CASRDDRGMAGYTF. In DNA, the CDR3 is TGTGCCAGCAGGGACGACAGGGGAATGGCGGGCTACACCTTC.

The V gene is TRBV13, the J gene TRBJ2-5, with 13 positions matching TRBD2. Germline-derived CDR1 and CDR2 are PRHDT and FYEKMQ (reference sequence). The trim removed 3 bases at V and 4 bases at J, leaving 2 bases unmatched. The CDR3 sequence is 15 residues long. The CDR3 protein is CASSFRTSGRETQYF. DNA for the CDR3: TGTGCCAGCAGCTTCAGGACTAGCGGGAGAGAGACCCAGTACTTC.